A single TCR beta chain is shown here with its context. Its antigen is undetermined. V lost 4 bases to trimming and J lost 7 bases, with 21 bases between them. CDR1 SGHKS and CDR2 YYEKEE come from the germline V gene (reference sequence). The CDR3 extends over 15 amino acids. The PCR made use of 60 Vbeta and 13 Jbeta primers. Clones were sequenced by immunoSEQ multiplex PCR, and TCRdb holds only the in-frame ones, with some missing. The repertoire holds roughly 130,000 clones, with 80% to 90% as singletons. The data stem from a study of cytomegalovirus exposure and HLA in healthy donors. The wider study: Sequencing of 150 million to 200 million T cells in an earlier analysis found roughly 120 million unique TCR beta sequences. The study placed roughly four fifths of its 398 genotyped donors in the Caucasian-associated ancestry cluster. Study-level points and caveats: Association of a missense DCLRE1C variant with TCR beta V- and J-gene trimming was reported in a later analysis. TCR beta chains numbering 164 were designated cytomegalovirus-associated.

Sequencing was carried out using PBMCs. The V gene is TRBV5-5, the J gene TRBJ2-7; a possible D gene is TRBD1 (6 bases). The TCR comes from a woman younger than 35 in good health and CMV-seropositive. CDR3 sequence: CASSLDAREGGEQYF. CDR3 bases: TGTGCCAGCAGCCTGGACGCAAGGGAAGGGGGAGAGCAGTACTTC.